Sequencing of this T cell receptor (beta chain) was carried out in a study of blood T cell repertoires in COVID-19. Study-wide background: Acute-phase and convalescent COVID-19 samples originated in the United States, Italy and Spain. The cDNA or gDNA used as material had been derived from T cells, B-cell-depleted T cells, or PBMCs.

Seattle enrolled patients during active infection and tracked them longitudinally. Original processing notes: The authors estimated nucleated cell counts from reference gene primer amplification. Measured with immunoSEQ multiplex PCR; TCRdb has only the in-frame clones, and not every one. V, J and clone size are taken as reported in that table, and D and trimming were inferred from the DNA itself. The sample shows some 240,000 clones, 81% of them seen only once. Per the germline V gene, CDR1 is MNHEY and CDR2 is SMNVEV (reference sequence). V was clipped by 3 bases and J by 10 bases; unmatched bases: 15. The CDR3 runs 19 residues.

The rearrangement joins TRBV27 to TRBJ2-1, with 16 bases matching TRBD2. The sequenced sample consisted of peripheral blood. The clonotype was recovered from a woman at least 80 years old with COVID-19, enrolled during active disease. The CDR3 DNA follows: TGTGCCAGCAGTTTTGACGGGACTAGCGGGAGGGGTCGGAGCGGGGAGCAGTTCTTC. Translation gives CASSFDGTSGRGRSGEQFF.